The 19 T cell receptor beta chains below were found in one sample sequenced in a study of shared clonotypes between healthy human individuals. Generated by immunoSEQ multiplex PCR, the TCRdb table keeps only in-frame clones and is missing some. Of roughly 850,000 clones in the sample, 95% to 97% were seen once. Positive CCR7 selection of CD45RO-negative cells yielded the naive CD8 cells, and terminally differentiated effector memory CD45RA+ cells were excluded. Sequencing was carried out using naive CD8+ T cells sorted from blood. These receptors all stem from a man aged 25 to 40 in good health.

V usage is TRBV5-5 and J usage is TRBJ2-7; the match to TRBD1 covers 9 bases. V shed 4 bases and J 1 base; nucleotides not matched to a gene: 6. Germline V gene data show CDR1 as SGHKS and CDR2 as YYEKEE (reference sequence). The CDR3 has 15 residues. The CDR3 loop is CASSQGQGISYEQYF. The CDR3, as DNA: TGTGCCAGCAGCCAGGGACAGGGTATTTCCTACGAGCAGTACTTC.

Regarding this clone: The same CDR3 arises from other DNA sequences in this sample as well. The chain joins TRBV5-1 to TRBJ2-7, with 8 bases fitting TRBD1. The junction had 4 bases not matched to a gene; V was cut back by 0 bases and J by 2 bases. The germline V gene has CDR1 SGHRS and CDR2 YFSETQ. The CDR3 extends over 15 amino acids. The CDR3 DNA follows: TGCGCCAGCAGCTTGGGACAGGGGACCCCCTACGAGCAGTACTTC. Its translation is CASSLGQGTPYEQYF.

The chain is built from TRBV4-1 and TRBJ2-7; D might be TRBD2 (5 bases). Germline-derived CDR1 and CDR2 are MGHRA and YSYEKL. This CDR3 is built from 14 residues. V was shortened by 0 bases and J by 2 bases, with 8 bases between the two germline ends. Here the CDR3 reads CASSQDEGPYEQYF. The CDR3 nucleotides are TGCGCCAGCAGCCAAGACGAGGGCCCCTACGAGCAGTACTTC.

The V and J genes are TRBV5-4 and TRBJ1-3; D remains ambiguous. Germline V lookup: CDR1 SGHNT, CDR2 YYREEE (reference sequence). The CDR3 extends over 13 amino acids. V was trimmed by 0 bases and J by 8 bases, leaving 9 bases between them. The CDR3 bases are TGTGCCAGCAGCTTGGTCGGGGAGGACACCATATATTTT. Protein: CASSLVGEDTIYF.

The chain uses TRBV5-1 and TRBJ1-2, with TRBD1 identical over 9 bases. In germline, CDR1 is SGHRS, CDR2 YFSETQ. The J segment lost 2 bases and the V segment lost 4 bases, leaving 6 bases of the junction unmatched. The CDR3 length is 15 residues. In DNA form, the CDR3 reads TGCGCCAGCAGCACCGGGACAGGGCCCAACTATGGCTACACCTTC. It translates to CASSTGTGPNYGYTF.

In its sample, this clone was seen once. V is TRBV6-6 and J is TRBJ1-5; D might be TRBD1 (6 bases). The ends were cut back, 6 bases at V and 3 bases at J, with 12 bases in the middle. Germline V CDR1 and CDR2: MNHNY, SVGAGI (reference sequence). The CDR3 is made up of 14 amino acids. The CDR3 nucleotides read TGTGCCAGCAGCCCCGGACAGACCAATCAGCCCCAGCATTTT. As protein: CASSPGQTNQPQHF.

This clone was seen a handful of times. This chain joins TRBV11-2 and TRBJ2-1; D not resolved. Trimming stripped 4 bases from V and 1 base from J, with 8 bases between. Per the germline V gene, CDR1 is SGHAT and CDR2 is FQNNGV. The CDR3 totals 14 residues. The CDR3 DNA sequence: TGTGCCAGCAGCTCGAAACCATCCTACAATGAGCAGTTCTTC. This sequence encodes CASSSKPSYNEQFF.

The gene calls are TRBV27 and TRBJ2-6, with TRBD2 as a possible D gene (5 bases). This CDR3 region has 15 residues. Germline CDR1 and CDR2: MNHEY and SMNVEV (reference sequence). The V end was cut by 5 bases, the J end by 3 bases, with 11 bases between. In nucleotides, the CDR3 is TGTGCCAGCAGTACGGTCGGGGATGGGGCCAACGTCCTGACTTTC. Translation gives CASSTVGDGANVLTF.

Written as DNA, the CDR3 is TGTGCCAGCAGTGAAGCGGGGACGGTCTATGGCTACACCTTC. Its translation is CASSEAGTVYGYTF. The V and J genes are TRBV6-1 and TRBJ1-2; tentatively, D is TRBD1 (5 bases). V dropped 0 bases and J dropped 4 bases, with 9 bases sitting between them. The CDR3 covers 14 residues. The germline CDR1 and CDR2 sequences are MNHNS and SASEGT.

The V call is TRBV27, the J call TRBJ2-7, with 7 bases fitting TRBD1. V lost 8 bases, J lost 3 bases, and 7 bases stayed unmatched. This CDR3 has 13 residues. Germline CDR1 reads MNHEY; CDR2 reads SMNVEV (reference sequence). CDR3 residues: CASSGTANYEQYF. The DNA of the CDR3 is TGTGCCAGCTCCGGGACAGCAAACTACGAGCAGTACTTC.

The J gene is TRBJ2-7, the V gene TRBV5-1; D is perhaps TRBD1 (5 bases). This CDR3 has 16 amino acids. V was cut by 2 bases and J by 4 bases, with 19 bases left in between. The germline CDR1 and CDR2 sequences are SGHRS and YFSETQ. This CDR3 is CASSLGDRSASYEQYF. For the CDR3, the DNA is TGCGCCAGCAGCTTAGGAGACAGATCTGCCTCTTACGAGCAGTACTTC.

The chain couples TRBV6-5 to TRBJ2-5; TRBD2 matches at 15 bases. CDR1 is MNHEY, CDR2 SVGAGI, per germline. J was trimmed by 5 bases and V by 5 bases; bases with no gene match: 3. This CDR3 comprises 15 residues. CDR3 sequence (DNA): TGTGCCAGCAGTACCGGGACTAGCGGGGGGGAGACCCAGTACTTC. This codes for CASSTGTSGGETQYF.

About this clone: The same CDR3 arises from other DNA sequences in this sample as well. CDR3 DNA: TGTGCCAGCAGTTTATCAGCCAAAAACATTCAGTACTTC. Amino acids: CASSLSAKNIQYF. J is TRBJ2-4 and V is TRBV27; D is unclear. Between the trimmed V and J ends, which lost 0 bases and 0 bases, there was a span of 0 bases. Germline CDR1 MNHEY, CDR2 SMNVEV (reference sequence). The CDR3 covers 13 residues.

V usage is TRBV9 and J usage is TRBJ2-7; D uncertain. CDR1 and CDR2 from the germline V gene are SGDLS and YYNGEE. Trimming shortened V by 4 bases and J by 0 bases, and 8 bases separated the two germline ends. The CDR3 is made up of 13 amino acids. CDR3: CASSYSPSYEQYF. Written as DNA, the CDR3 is TGTGCCAGCAGCTATAGTCCCTCCTACGAGCAGTACTTC.

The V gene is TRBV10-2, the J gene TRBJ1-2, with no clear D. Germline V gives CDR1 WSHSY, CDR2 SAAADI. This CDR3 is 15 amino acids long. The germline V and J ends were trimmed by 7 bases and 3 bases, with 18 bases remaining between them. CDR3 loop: CASTEVGFGDYGYTF. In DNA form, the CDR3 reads TGCGCCAGCACCGAGGTGGGCTTCGGGGACTATGGCTACACCTTC.

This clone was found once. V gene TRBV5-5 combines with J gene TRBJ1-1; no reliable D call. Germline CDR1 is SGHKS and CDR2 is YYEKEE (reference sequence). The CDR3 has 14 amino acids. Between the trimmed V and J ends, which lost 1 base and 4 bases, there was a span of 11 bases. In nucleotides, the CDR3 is TGTGCCAGCAGCTTGTCTACGGGGTCCACTGAAGCTTTCTTT. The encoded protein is CASSLSTGSTEAFF.

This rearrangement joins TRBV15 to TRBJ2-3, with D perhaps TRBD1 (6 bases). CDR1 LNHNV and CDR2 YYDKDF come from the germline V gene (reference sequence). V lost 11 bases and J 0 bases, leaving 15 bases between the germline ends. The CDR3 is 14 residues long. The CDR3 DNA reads TGTGCCGCCGCCAGGGGATATAGCACAGATACGCAGTATTTT. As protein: CAAARGYSTDTQYF.

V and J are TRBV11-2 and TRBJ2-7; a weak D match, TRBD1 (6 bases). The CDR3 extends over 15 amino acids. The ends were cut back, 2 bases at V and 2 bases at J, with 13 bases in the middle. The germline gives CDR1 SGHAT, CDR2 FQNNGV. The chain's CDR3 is CASSLSGRGTYEQYF. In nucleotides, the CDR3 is TGTGCCAGCAGCTTAAGCGGCAGGGGAACCTACGAGCAGTACTTC.

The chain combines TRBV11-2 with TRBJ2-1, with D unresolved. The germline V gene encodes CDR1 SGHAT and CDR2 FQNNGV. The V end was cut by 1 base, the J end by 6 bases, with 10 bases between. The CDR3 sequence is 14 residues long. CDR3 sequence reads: CASSLVMGRNEQFF. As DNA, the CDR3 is TGTGCCAGCAGCTTAGTTATGGGCCGCAATGAGCAGTTCTTC.